A selection of T cell receptor beta chains follows, all from one sample in a study of shared clonotypes between healthy human individuals. Method: immunoSEQ multiplex PCR; TCRdb's copy keeps in-frame clones and lacks some. The sample lists 2 million to 3 million clones; 80% to 95% were seen once. Sequenced: naive CD4+ T cells from PBMCs. These receptors were obtained from a young man in good health. Some clones in this sample may be carry-over from other donors' samples. CDR3s include the opening cysteine and the closing phenylalanine or tryptophan. A D gene is named only where the DNA matches it firmly. Some rows have no size entry. The others give once, few or many, or a class for an expanded clone.

clone_size: .; j_call: TRBJ2-5; d_call: .; v_call: TRBV5-1; cdr3_length: 14; cdr3_aa: CASSITGEGETQYF; cdr3_nt: TGCGCCAGCAGCATAACAGGGGAGGGCGAGACCCAGTACTTC
clone_size: once; j_call: TRBJ2-7; d_call: .; v_call: TRBV11-2; cdr3_length: 13; cdr3_aa: CASSPRTYYEQYF; cdr3_nt: TGTGCCAGCAGCCCCCGGACATATTACGAGCAGTACTTC
clone_size: .; j_call: TRBJ1-1; d_call: .; v_call: TRBV5-4; cdr3_length: 13; cdr3_aa: CASTEREGTEAFF; cdr3_nt: TGTGCCAGCACTGAAAGGGAGGGCACTGAAGCTTTCTTT
clone_size: .; j_call: TRBJ2-7; d_call: TRBD1; v_call: TRBV28; cdr3_length: 16; cdr3_aa: CASQQNQQGGSYEQYF; cdr3_nt: TGTGCCAGCCAACAAAACCAACAGGGGGGCAGCTACGAGCAGTACTTC
clone_size: .; j_call: TRBJ2-2; d_call: .; v_call: TRBV28; cdr3_length: 12; cdr3_aa: CASSAPTGELFF; cdr3_nt: TGTGCCAGCAGTGCCCCGACCGGGGAGCTGTTTTTT
clone_size: .; j_call: TRBJ2-7; d_call: .; v_call: TRBV7-8; cdr3_length: 14; cdr3_aa: CASSFGYGPYEQYF; cdr3_nt: TGTGCCAGCAGCTTCGGGTACGGACCCTACGAGCAGTACTTC
clone_size: once; j_call: TRBJ2-2; d_call: .; v_call: TRBV19; cdr3_length: 15; cdr3_aa: CASSIADRNTGELFF; cdr3_nt: TGTGCCAGTAGTATCGCGGATAGGAACACCGGGGAGCTGTTTTTT
clone_size: .; j_call: TRBJ2-3; d_call: TRBD2; v_call: TRBV7-2; cdr3_length: 17; cdr3_aa: CASSQRLAGASTDTQYF; cdr3_nt: TGTGCCAGCAGCCAGAGACTAGCGGGAGCGAGCACAGATACGCAGTATTTT
clone_size: .; j_call: TRBJ1-5; d_call: .; v_call: TRBV13; cdr3_length: 13; cdr3_aa: CASSLAGDQPQHF; cdr3_nt: TGTGCCAGCAGCTTGGCAGGGGATCAGCCCCAGCATTTT
clone_size: .; j_call: TRBJ1-2; d_call: .; v_call: TRBV10-2; cdr3_length: 13; cdr3_aa: CASSGGQNYGYTF; cdr3_nt: TGCGCCAGCAGTGGCGGGCAGAACTATGGCTACACCTTC
clone_size: .; j_call: TRBJ2-7; d_call: .; v_call: TRBV6-5; cdr3_length: 15; cdr3_aa: CASRPSQGFSYEQYF; cdr3_nt: TGTGCCAGCAGGCCATCACAGGGCTTCTCCTACGAGCAGTACTTC
clone_size: .; j_call: TRBJ1-1; d_call: .; v_call: TRBV18; cdr3_length: 14; cdr3_aa: CASSPGGRETEAFF; cdr3_nt: TGTGCCAGCTCACCTGGGGGACGGGAAACTGAAGCTTTCTTT
clone_size: once; j_call: TRBJ2-2; d_call: .; v_call: TRBV29-1; cdr3_length: 13; cdr3_aa: CSVVYRLSGELFF; cdr3_nt: TGCAGCGTTGTTTATCGCCTCTCGGGGGAGCTGTTTTTT
clone_size: few; j_call: TRBJ1-1; d_call: TRBD1; v_call: TRBV18; cdr3_length: 17; cdr3_aa: CASSRQGGTYTNTEAFF; cdr3_nt: TGTGCCAGCTCACGACAGGGGGGTACCTATACGAACACTGAAGCTTTCTTT
clone_size: once; j_call: TRBJ2-7; d_call: TRBD2; v_call: TRBV7-7; cdr3_length: 14; cdr3_aa: CASSEGTSGYEQYF; cdr3_nt: TGTGCCAGCAGCGAAGGGACTAGCGGCTACGAGCAGTACTTC
clone_size: .; j_call: TRBJ2-7; d_call: TRBD1; v_call: TRBV9; cdr3_length: 15; cdr3_aa: CASSVGTGGNSEQYF; cdr3_nt: TGTGCCAGCAGCGTAGGGACAGGGGGGAATAGCGAGCAGTACTTC
clone_size: .; j_call: TRBJ1-2; d_call: .; v_call: TRBV10-1; cdr3_length: 15; cdr3_aa: CASSESAADSYGYTF; cdr3_nt: TGCGCCAGCAGTGAGTCGGCGGCCGACTCTTATGGCTACACCTTC
clone_size: .; j_call: TRBJ2-3; d_call: TRBD2; v_call: TRBV6-4; cdr3_length: 15; cdr3_aa: CASSDRAGGLDTQYF; cdr3_nt: TGTGCCAGCAGTGACCGGGCGGGAGGTCTAGATACGCAGTATTTT
clone_size: .; j_call: TRBJ2-1; d_call: TRBD2; v_call: TRBV10-3; cdr3_length: 16; cdr3_aa: CAISEPAGGSYNEQFF; cdr3_nt: TGTGCCATCAGTGAGCCGGCGGGAGGGTCCTACAATGAGCAGTTCTTC
clone_size: .; j_call: TRBJ2-7; d_call: TRBD2; v_call: TRBV5-8; cdr3_length: 16; cdr3_aa: CASTPALAGSTYEQYF; cdr3_nt: TGTGCCAGCACTCCGGCCCTAGCGGGGAGCACCTACGAGCAGTACTTC
clone_size: .; j_call: TRBJ1-2; d_call: .; v_call: TRBV19; cdr3_length: 15; cdr3_aa: CASSISRAGSYGYTF; cdr3_nt: TGTGCCAGTAGTATTAGTCGGGCAGGCAGCTATGGCTACACCTTC
clone_size: .; j_call: TRBJ1-1; d_call: .; v_call: TRBV6-1; cdr3_length: 13; cdr3_aa: CASRTHQRTEAFF; cdr3_nt: TGTGCCAGCAGGACCCATCAGAGGACTGAAGCTTTCTTT
clone_size: .; j_call: TRBJ2-3; d_call: .; v_call: TRBV11-2; cdr3_length: 14; cdr3_aa: CASSRTEYTDTQYF; cdr3_nt: TGTGCCAGCAGCCGGACAGAATACACAGATACGCAGTATTTT
clone_size: .; j_call: TRBJ2-2; d_call: TRBD2; v_call: TRBV5-4; cdr3_length: 15; cdr3_aa: CASRDRDYRAGELFF; cdr3_nt: TGTGCCAGCAGGGATCGGGACTACCGTGCCGGGGAGCTGTTTTTT
clone_size: .; j_call: TRBJ1-4; d_call: TRBD1; v_call: TRBV27; cdr3_length: 15; cdr3_aa: CASRPQGATNEKLFF; cdr3_nt: TGTGCCAGCAGGCCACAGGGGGCGACTAATGAAAAACTGTTTTTT
clone_size: .; j_call: TRBJ2-7; d_call: TRBD2; v_call: TRBV7-2; cdr3_length: 15; cdr3_aa: CASSLWAGGPYEQYF; cdr3_nt: TGTGCCAGCAGCTTATGGGCGGGAGGGCCCTACGAGCAGTACTTC
clone_size: .; j_call: TRBJ2-2; d_call: TRBD2; v_call: TRBV18; cdr3_length: 16; cdr3_aa: CASSPRLAGGTGELFF; cdr3_nt: TGTGCCAGCTCACCACGACTAGCGGGAGGCACCGGGGAGCTGTTTTTT
clone_size: .; j_call: TRBJ2-7; d_call: TRBD2; v_call: TRBV6-5; cdr3_length: 15; cdr3_aa: CASSLIAGNVYEQYF; cdr3_nt: TGTGCCAGCAGCCTGATAGCGGGGAACGTCTACGAGCAGTACTTC
clone_size: .; j_call: TRBJ2-1; d_call: TRBD2; v_call: TRBV18; cdr3_length: 14; cdr3_aa: CASSPQRDINEQFF; cdr3_nt: TGTGCCAGCTCACCCCAGCGGGATATTAATGAGCAGTTCTTC
clone_size: once; j_call: TRBJ1-1; d_call: .; v_call: TRBV19; cdr3_length: 15; cdr3_aa: CASSIGLGVRTEAFF; cdr3_nt: TGTGCCAGTAGTATAGGTCTGGGAGTTCGGACTGAAGCTTTCTTT
clone_size: .; j_call: TRBJ1-5; d_call: .; v_call: TRBV30; cdr3_length: 13; cdr3_aa: CAWSPGGVQPQHF; cdr3_nt: TGTGCCTGGAGTCCGGGAGGGGTCCAGCCCCAGCATTTT
clone_size: .; j_call: TRBJ2-1; d_call: .; v_call: TRBV7-8; cdr3_length: 17; cdr3_aa: CASSLAEGLALYNEQFF; cdr3_nt: TGTGCCAGCAGCTTAGCCGAGGGGCTAGCGCTTTACAATGAGCAGTTCTTC
clone_size: .; j_call: TRBJ2-2; d_call: .; v_call: TRBV14; cdr3_length: 16; cdr3_aa: CASSQGRTKGLGELFF; cdr3_nt: TGTGCCAGCAGCCAAGGGAGAACAAAGGGACTCGGGGAGCTGTTTTTT
clone_size: few; j_call: TRBJ1-1; d_call: TRBD1; v_call: TRBV30; cdr3_length: 14; cdr3_aa: CAWITGGLYTEAFF; cdr3_nt: TGTGCCTGGATAACAGGGGGCCTGTACACTGAAGCTTTCTTT
clone_size: .; j_call: TRBJ1-2; d_call: TRBD1; v_call: TRBV4-2; cdr3_length: 17; cdr3_aa: CASSQVGQGQFSGGYTF; cdr3_nt: TGTGCCAGCAGCCAAGTTGGACAGGGGCAATTTTCAGGTGGCTACACCTTC
clone_size: once; j_call: TRBJ2-2; d_call: .; v_call: TRBV29-1; cdr3_length: 13; cdr3_aa: CSVGPTNTGELFF; cdr3_nt: TGCAGCGTGGGACCTACGAACACCGGGGAGCTGTTTTTT
clone_size: .; j_call: TRBJ1-4; d_call: .; v_call: TRBV5-1; cdr3_length: 13; cdr3_aa: CASSLSTNEKLFF; cdr3_nt: TGCGCCAGCAGCTTGTCAACTAATGAAAAACTGTTTTTT
clone_size: .; j_call: TRBJ2-1; d_call: .; v_call: TRBV18; cdr3_length: 15; cdr3_aa: CASSPREAEHNEQFF; cdr3_nt: TGTGCCAGCTCACCACGGGAAGCGGAGCACAATGAGCAGTTCTTC
clone_size: .; j_call: TRBJ2-3; d_call: TRBD2; v_call: TRBV27; cdr3_length: 16; cdr3_aa: CASSSWASGTTDTQYF; cdr3_nt: TGTGCCAGCAGTTCTTGGGCTAGCGGAACAACAGATACGCAGTATTTT
clone_size: .; j_call: TRBJ1-4; d_call: TRBD1; v_call: TRBV6-1; cdr3_length: 14; cdr3_aa: CASSRTGLGEKLFF; cdr3_nt: TGTGCCAGCAGCCGGACAGGGTTAGGAGAAAAACTGTTTTTT
clone_size: .; j_call: TRBJ1-1; d_call: .; v_call: TRBV5-1; cdr3_length: 14; cdr3_aa: CASSPDPHNTEAFF; cdr3_nt: TGCGCCAGCAGCCCCGACCCCCACAACACTGAAGCTTTCTTT